The 10 T cell receptor beta chains in this list originate from one sample, sequenced in a study of shared clonotypes between healthy human individuals (dated by TCRdb to the early 2020s). The library came from the immunoSEQ multiplex PCR assay. What TCRdb holds here is the immuneACCESS table cut down to in-frame rearrangements. Part of the clones is not present; checked against another copy, under half of the missing clones reflect an unresolved V gene, and the others are unexplained. Here the sample has some 300,000 clones; around 70% occur a single time. The top ten clonotypes cover under 11% of the sample. The sample comprised memory CD4+ T cells sorted from blood. The cell subset or site tag for this specimen amounts to: CD45RA-negative fraction. These receptors were taken from a man aged 25 to 40 in good health.

V usage is TRBV28 and J usage is TRBJ2-7; 11 bases are shared with TRBD2. Germline loops: CDR1 MDHEN, CDR2 SYDVKM. The junction had 10 bases not matched to a gene; V was cut back by 6 bases and J by 0 bases. This CDR3 spans 17 amino acids. CDR3 sequence: CASRATSGTSNSYEQYF. The DNA for the CDR3 is TGTGCCAGCAGGGCGACTAGCGGGACTTCCAACTCCTACGAGCAGTACTTC.

This clone was detected a few times. V usage is TRBV11-2 and J usage is TRBJ1-4; 8 bases are a match to TRBD1. Germline V gene lookup returns CDR1 SGHAT and CDR2 FQNNGV. V lost 5 bases, J lost 7 bases, and 6 bases stayed unmatched. CDR3 length equals 14 residues. CDR3 loop: CASSHGQGSEKLFF. In DNA, the CDR3 is TGTGCCAGCAGCCACGGACAGGGTAGTGAAAAACTGTTTTTT.

A word on this clone: Additional DNA sequences in this sample encode the identical CDR3. The rearrangement uses TRBV19 and TRBJ2-6; D gene uncertain. Between the trimmed V and J ends, which lost 0 bases and 0 bases, there was a span of 0 bases. The germline V gene encodes CDR1 LNHDA and CDR2 SQIVND (reference sequence). The CDR3 loop spans 14 amino acids. CDR3 sequence reads: CASSIDSGANVLTF. CDR3 nucleotide sequence: TGTGCCAGTAGTATAGACTCTGGGGCCAACGTCCTGACTTTC.

The rearrangement uses TRBV7-2 and TRBJ1-2, with 7 bases lining up with TRBD1. Germline assignment: CDR1 SGHTA and CDR2 FQGNSA. The ends lost 5 bases at V and 0 bases at J; junction bases unmatched: 3. The CDR3 loop spans 14 amino acids. The CDR3 nucleotides are TGTGCCAGCAGCCAGGGGACAGCTAACTATGGCTACACCTTC. Translation: CASSQGTANYGYTF.

V and J are TRBV4-3 and TRBJ1-5; D gene uncertain. CDR1 and CDR2 (germline): LGHNA, YSLEER. This CDR3 region has 14 residues. Trimming took 0 bases from V and 4 from J, leaving 7 bases between them. The CDR3 spells CASSQEGRNQPQHF. The CDR3 DNA reads TGCGCCAGCAGCCAAGAAGGAAGAAATCAGCCCCAGCATTTT.

V gene TRBV11-3 combines with J gene TRBJ2-1; 13 nucleotides line up with TRBD2. From germline, CDR1 is SGHNT and CDR2 YENEEA. After removal of 3 bases from V and 9 bases from J, the junction contained 5 bases not matched to a gene. This CDR3 region has 15 residues. CDR3 in DNA: TGTGCCAGCAGCTTTTCCGGACTAGCGGGAGTTGAGCAGTTCTTC. This sequence encodes CASSFSGLAGVEQFF.

The rearrangement links TRBV10-2 to TRBJ2-7; TRBD1 matches at 11 bases. CDR1 and CDR2 (germline): WSHSY, SAAADI. V gave up 6 bases and J gave up 4 bases; unmatched junction bases: 5. The CDR3 runs to 14 residues. CDR3 protein: CASSGDRGYYEQYF. CDR3 in DNA: TGCGCCAGCAGCGGGGACAGGGGGTATTACGAGCAGTACTTC.

V usage is TRBV6-1 and J usage is TRBJ2-5, with D perhaps assigned TRBD1 or TRBD2 (5 bases each). Judging by the DNA end, TRBJ2-7 fits better; the J call may be wrong. The germline V gene encodes CDR1 MNHNS and CDR2 SASEGT. The CDR3 covers 14 residues. The CDR3 coding sequence is TGTGCCAGCAGCCGGGACGCAACCTCCTACGAGCAGTACTTC. Amino acids: CASSRDATSYEQYF.

CDR3 DNA: TGTGCCAGCAGCTCTTGGGGTTTTACCTCCACAGATACGCAGTATTTT. Encoded protein: CASSSWGFTSTDTQYF. The chain is built from TRBV27 and TRBJ2-3; no clear D. The CDR3 length is 16 residues. Trimming left V 6 bases short and J 2 bases short, with 18 bases between. Germline CDR1 is MNHEY and CDR2 is SMNVEV (reference sequence).

The chain carries TRBV7-8 and TRBJ2-3; D remains ambiguous. Germline loops: CDR1 SGHVS, CDR2 FQNEAQ. The CDR3 length is 13 residues. Trimming removed 5 bases from V and 2 bases from J, with 8 bases in between. The CDR3 DNA reads as TGTGCCAGCAGCCCGAATCCCACAGATACGCAGTATTTT. Its protein product is CASSPNPTDTQYF.